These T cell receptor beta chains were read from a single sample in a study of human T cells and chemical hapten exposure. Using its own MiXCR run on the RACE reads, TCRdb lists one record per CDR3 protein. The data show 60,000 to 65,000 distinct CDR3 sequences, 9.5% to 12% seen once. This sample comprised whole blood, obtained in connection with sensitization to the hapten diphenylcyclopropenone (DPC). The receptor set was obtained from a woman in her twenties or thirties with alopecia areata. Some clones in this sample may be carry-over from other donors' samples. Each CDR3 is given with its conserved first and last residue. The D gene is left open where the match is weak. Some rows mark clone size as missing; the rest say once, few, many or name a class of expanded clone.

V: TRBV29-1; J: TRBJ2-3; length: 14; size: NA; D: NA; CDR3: CSVGGISGTDTQYF; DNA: TGCAGCGTTGGGGGTATAAGTGGCACAGATACGCAGTATTTT
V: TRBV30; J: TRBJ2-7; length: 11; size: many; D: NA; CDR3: CAWSAGYEQYF; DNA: TGTGCCTGGAGTGCAGGCTACGAGCAGTACTTC
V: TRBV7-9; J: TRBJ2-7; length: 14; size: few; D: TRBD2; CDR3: CASTPSGRRAEQYF; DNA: TGTGCCAGCACCCCTAGCGGGAGGCGGGCCGAGCAGTACTTC
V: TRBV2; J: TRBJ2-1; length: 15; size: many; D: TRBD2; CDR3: CASSEQRGRAWEQFF; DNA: TGTGCCAGCAGTGAACAGCGCGGGAGGGCCTGGGAGCAGTTCTTC
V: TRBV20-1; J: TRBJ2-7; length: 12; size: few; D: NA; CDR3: CSASRQGSEQYF; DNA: TGCAGTGCTAGTCGGCAGGGAAGTGAGCAGTACTTC
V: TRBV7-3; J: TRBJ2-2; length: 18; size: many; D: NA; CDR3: CASSSIPTITSNTGELFF; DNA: TGTGCCAGCAGCTCAATCCCCACTATAACCTCGAACACCGGGGAGCTGTTTTTT
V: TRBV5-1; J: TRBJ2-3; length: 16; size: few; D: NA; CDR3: CASSKQARVDTDTQYF; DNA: TGCGCCAGCAGCAAGCAGGCAAGGGTTGACACAGATACGCAGTATTTT
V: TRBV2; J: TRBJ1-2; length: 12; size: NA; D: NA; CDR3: CASSDVLKGYTF; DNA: TGTGCCAGCAGTGATGTACTAAAAGGCTACACCTTC
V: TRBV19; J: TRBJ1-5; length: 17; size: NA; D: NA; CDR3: CASSMNTYQYSNQPQHF; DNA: TGTGCCAGTAGTATGAACACCTATCAATATAGCAATCAGCCCCAGCATTTT
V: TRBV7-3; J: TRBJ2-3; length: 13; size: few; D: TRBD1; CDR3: CASSRQGIDTQYF; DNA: TGTGCCAGCAGCAGACAGGGGATAGATACGCAGTATTTT
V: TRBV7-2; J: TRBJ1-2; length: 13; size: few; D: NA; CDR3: CASSSFLADGYTF; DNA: TGTGCCAGCAGTTCCTTTCTTGCAGATGGCTACACCTTC
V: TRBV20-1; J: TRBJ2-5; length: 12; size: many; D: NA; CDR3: CSAPQYQETQYF; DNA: TGCAGTGCTCCCCAGTACCAAGAGACCCAGTACTTC
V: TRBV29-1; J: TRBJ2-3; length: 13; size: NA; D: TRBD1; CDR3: CSVGGQYTDTQYF; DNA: TGCAGCGTTGGGGGACAGTACACAGATACGCAGTATTTT
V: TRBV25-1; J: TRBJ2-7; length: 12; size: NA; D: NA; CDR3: CASSDSTYEQYF; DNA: TGTGCCAGCAGTGATAGTACTTACGAGCAGTACTTC
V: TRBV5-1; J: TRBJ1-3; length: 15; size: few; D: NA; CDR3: CASSVQGLSGNTIYF; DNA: TGCGCCAGCAGCGTGCAGGGGCTCTCTGGAAACACCATATATTTT
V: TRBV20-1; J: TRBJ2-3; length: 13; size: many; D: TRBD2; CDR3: CSAPGTTIYTQYF; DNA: TGCAGTGCTCCCGGGACTACCATTTATACGCAGTATTTT
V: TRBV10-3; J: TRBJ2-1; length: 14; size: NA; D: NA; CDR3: CAISENVDYNEQFF; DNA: TGTGCCATCAGTGAAAACGTCGACTACAATGAGCAGTTCTTC
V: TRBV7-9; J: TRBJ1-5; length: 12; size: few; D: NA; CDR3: CASSLDFQPQHF; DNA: TGTGCCAGCAGCCTAGACTTTCAGCCCCAGCATTTT
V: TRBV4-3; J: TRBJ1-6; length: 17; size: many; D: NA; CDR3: CASSQDLLSSYNSPLHF; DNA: TGCGCCAGCAGCCAAGACCTTCTTAGCTCCTATAATTCACCCCTCCACTTT